This section outlines one T cell receptor beta chain sequence together with its context. Its binding antigen is unknown. Qualities for individual bases were not recorded, and no much larger clone is one base off. The library was produced with 5' RACE. The instrument given in TCRdb is Illumina HiSeq 2500. A second PCR of about 6 to 11 cycles was performed with a sample-barcoded 5' primer and a J-beta primer mix. A template-switch 5' adaptor carrying 12 random nucleotides introduced a unique molecular identifier onto each TCR beta cDNA molecule. At least 3 million CDR3-containing paired-end reads were obtained from each sample. First-strand cDNA synthesis was performed from all RNA using the Mint cDNA synthesis kit, with priming by a TRBC-specific oligonucleotide. Following uracil-DNA glycosylase treatment, all cDNA underwent a first 18-cycle PCR with the universal primers M1SS and BC2_uni_R. Under the source paper's analysis protocol: Normalization of each sample was performed by random selection of 1 million high-quality reads, each carrying a distinct molecular identifier. Reads sharing molecular identifiers were discarded rather than binned into consensus sequences. MiTCR, run with a Q25 quality threshold and the strictest error-elimination algorithm, handled CDR3 identification, clonotype clustering and error correction. A nonparametric unseen species model with Euler transformation was used to estimate a lower bound on total TCR beta diversity. TCRdb reanalyzed the raw reads on its own, using fastp at Q25 for trimming and MiXCR for clone calling, and kept in-frame beta chains. Entries are consolidated by CDR3 protein sequence, retaining the most common genes and DNA. The V and J calls were determined by TCRdb, not by the authors. This sample has 800,000 or so distinct CDR3 sequences in its table, and approximately 67% of those were observed once. In total, the top ten clones hold 25% to 30% of the sample.

The 39 donors, aged about 6 to 100 years, were systemically healthy Caucasian individuals from Russia. About 10 milliliters of peripheral blood were collected from each donor into EDTA-treated Vacutainer tubes. Ficoll-Paque density-gradient centrifugation was used to isolate PBMCs, with at least 6.5 million per sample. Trizol reagent was used to extract total RNA from PBMCs, with at least 6 micrograms per sample. For every donor, an aliquot of PBMCs went through flow cytometry to measure the percentages of naive CD45RAhigh/CD27high T cells. This sample was taken from a study of blood T cells in healthy people across ages (dated by TCRdb to 2014 to 2015). Concerning the study at large: In model experiments, template switching captured roughly one uniquely barcoded TCR beta cDNA molecule for every two T cells. The study measured age-related changes in TCR beta repertoire diversity using deep sequencing normalized with unique cDNA molecular identifiers. Donors were grouped into four age groups: young (average approximately 15 years), middle-aged (39), aged (around 60) and long-lived (about 82). To avoid experimental bias, donors of different ages were distributed randomly across sequencing lanes. The study analyzed two additional independent replicas of 1 million unique cDNA reads from the same blood draw for two donors, one aged 18 to 29 and one aged 80 or older.

CDR3 length: 12 amino acids, cysteine to phenylalanine. Kept here is only the CDR3 DNA, which spans 36 bases and is read in frame from base 1. The germline V gene sets CDR1 to SGHDN and CDR2 to FVKESK. V is pared back by 3 bases and J by 2 bases, with 3 bases lying between the germline termini. Broad study findings and their caveats: Conclusive comparison of naive and antigen-experienced compartments was prevented by the profiling of bulk unsorted PBMCs. Observed TCR beta diversity per million T cells fell roughly linearly with age, and a significant reduction was already apparent by age around 40. Donor CMV infection status was unknown, potentially confounding age-related changes in expanded clonotypes. Compared with the aged group, more naive CD4+ T cells, fewer expanded clones and increased TCR diversity were shown by the long-lived group, suggesting age selection. Total diversity estimates from one million sequenced T cells were considered lower bounds and underestimates. Observed TCR beta diversity correlated strongly with the percentage of naive T cells measured by flow cytometry.

This TCR derives from a man aged 25 to 40 in good health. The sample consisted of blood. Here the chain combines TRBV14 and TRBJ2-3, with an unclear D gene assignment. The DNA sequence follows: TGTGCCAGCAGCCACCCCACAGATACGCAGTATTTT. The resulting protein is CASSHPTDTQYF.